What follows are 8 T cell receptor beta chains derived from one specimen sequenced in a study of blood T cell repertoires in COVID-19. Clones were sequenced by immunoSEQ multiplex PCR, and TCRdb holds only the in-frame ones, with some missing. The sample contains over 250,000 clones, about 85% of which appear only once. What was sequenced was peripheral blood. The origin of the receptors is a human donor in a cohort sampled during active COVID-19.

As DNA, the CDR3 is TGTGCCTGGAGTGAGGGACACCTCAGGTATGGCTACACCTTC. It specifies CAWSEGHLRYGYTF. The gene calls are TRBV30 and TRBJ1-2, with a weak D call TRBD1 (6 bases). Trimming took off 1 base at V and 5 bases at J, with 14 bases between the two ends. This CDR3 has 14 amino acids. CDR1 is GTSNPN and CDR2 is SVGIG in the germline V gene (reference sequence).

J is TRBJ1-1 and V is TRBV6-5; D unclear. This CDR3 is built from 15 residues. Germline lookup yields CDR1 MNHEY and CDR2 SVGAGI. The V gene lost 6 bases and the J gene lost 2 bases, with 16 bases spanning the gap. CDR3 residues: CASRLDVLPNTEAFF. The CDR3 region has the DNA TGTGCCAGCAGACTAGATGTACTGCCAAACACTGAAGCTTTCTTT.

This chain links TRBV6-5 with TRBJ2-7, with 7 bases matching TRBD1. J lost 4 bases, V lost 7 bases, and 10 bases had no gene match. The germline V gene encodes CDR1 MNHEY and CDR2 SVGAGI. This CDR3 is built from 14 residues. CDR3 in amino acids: CASTSLGQSYEQYF. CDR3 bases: TGTGCCAGCACGTCTCTGGGACAGAGTTACGAGCAGTACTTC.

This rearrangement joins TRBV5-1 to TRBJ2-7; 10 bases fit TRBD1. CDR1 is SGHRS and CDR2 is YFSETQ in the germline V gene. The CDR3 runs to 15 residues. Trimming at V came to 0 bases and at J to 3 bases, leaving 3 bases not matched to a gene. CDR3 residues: CASSLGDRGGYEQYF. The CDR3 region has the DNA TGCGCCAGCAGCTTGGGGGACAGGGGAGGCTACGAGCAGTACTTC.

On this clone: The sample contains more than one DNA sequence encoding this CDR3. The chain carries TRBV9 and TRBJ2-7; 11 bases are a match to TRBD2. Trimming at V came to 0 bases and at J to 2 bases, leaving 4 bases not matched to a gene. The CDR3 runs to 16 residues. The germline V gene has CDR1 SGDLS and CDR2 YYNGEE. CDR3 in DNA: TGTGCCAGCAGCGTAGGAGGGACTAGCGGAGCCTACGAGCAGTACTTC. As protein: CASSVGGTSGAYEQYF. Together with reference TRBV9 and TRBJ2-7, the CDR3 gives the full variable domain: DSGVTQTPKHLITATGQRVTLRCSPRSGDLSVYWYQQSLDQGLQFLIQYYNGEERAKGNILERFSAQQFPDLHSELNLSSLELGDSALYFCASSVGGTSGAYEQYFGPGTRLTVT.

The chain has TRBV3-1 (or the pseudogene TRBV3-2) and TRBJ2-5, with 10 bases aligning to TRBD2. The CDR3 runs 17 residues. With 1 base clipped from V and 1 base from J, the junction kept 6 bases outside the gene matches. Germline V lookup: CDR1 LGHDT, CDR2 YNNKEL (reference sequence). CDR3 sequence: CASSQGAGGRFQETQYF. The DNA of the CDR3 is TGTGCCAGCAGCCAAGGAGCGGGAGGGCGCTTCCAAGAGACCCAGTACTTC.

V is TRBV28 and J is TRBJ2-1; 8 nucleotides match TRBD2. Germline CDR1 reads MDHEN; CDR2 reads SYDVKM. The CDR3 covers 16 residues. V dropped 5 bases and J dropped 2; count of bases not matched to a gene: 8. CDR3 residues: CASSGLIAGTYNEQFF. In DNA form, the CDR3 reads TGTGCCAGCAGTGGACTTATAGCGGGAACCTACAATGAGCAGTTCTTC.

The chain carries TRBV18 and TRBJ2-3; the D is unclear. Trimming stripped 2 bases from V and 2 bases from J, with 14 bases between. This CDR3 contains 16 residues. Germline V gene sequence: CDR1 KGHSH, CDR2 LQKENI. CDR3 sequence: CASSPLQLTNTDTQYF. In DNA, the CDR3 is TGTGCCAGCTCACCATTACAACTAACAAACACAGATACGCAGTATTTT. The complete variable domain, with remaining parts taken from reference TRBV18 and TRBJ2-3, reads NAGVMQNPRHLVRRRGQEARLRCSPMKGHSHVYWYRQLPEEGLKFMVYLQKENIIDESGMPKERFSAEFPKEGPSILRIQQVVRGDSAAYFCASSPLQLTNTDTQYFGPGTRLTVL.